The present TCR beta chain was sequenced within a study of T cell changes during pregnancy in multiple sclerosis. Assay: immunoSEQ multiplex PCR; the TCRdb copy retains only in-frame clones and omits some. The sample has roughly 49,000 clones; 85% to 95% are singletons. The CDR3 is 16 residues long. V shed 0 bases, J shed 6 bases, and the junction held 4 bases outside the gene matches. CDR1 LNHNV and CDR2 YYDKDF come from the germline V gene (reference sequence). The sequenced sample was peripheral blood, obtained after pregnancy. The source is a female donor with multiple sclerosis, enrolled in a pregnancy study. This chain joins TRBV15 and TRBJ1-4, with 10 positions matching TRBD1. CDR3 region: CATSRETGGGYEKLFF. DNA of the CDR3: TGTGCCACCAGCAGAGAGACAGGGGGCGGTTATGAAAAACTGTTTTTT.